This TCR beta chain originates from a study of T cells in Graves' hyperthyroidism and ophthalmopathy. Turning to the study itself: Peripheral blood was taken when the disease was first diagnosed, before any treatment began.

Points from the study as a whole: Expanded thyroid clonotypes (above 0.001) were mostly also found in blood.

The table lists this clonotype with a few counts. Its antigen is not known. Germline CDR1 reads SGHRS; CDR2 reads YFSETQ. The CDR3 has 14 amino acids. V was shortened by 5 bases and J by 0 bases, with 11 bases between the two germline ends. The source material, RNA transcripts, was used to amplify TCR beta CDR3 regions. With the HTBI primer set, the TCR CDR3 went through a first round of RT-PCR. TCRdb passed the multiplex PCR reads through MiXCR, listing each CDR3 protein once. The top ten clones hold about 17% of a sample with under 700,000 distinct CDR3 sequences, over 15% of them seen once. Participants, patients aged 18 to 65, had newly diagnosed hyperthyroidism with a duration under 2 months. Orbital computed tomography and thyroid ultrasound, together with serum TRAb and thyroxine and clinical symptoms, were used for diagnoses.

This clonotype was obtained from a woman aged 18-29 years with Graves' hyperthyroidism. The sample comprised blood. The genes are TRBV5-1 and TRBJ1-1; D is ambiguous. CDR3 nucleotide sequence: TGCGCCAGCAGACCCGGAGAAATGAACACTGAAGCTTTCTTT. It codes for CASRPGEMNTEAFF.